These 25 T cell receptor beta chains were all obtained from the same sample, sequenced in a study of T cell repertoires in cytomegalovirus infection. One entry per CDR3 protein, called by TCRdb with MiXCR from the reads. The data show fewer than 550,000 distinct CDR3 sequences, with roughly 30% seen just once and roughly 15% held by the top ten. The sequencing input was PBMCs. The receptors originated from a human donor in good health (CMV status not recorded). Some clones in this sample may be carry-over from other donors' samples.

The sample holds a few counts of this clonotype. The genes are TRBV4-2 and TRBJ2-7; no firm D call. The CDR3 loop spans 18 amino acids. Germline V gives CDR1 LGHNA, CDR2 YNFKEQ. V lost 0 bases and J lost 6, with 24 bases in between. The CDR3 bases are TGTGCCAGCAGCCAAGATCCCCTCTTCAACAATCGGATACGCGAGCAGTACTTC. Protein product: CASSQDPLFNNRIREQYF.

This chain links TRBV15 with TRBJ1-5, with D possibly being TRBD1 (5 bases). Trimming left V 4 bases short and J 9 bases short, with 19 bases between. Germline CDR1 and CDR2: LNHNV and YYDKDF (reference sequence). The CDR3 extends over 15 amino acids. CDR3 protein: CATSKPGARDRPQHF. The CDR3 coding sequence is TGTGCCACCAGCAAACCCGGGGCGAGGGATCGGCCCCAGCATTTT.

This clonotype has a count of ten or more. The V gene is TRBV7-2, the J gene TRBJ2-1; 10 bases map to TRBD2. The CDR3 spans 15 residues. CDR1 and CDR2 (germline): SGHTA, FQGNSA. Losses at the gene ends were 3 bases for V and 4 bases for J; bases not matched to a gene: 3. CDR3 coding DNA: TGTGCCAGCAGCTTTAGCGGGGGGCTATACAATGAGCAGTTCTTC. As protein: CASSFSGGLYNEQFF.

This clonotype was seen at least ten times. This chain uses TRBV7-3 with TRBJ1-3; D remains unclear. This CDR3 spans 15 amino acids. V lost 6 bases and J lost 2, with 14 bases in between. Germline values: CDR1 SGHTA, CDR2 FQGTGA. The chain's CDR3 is CASSPAGGTGNTIYF. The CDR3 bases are TGTGCCAGCAGTCCCGCGGGAGGCACTGGAAACACCATATATTTT.

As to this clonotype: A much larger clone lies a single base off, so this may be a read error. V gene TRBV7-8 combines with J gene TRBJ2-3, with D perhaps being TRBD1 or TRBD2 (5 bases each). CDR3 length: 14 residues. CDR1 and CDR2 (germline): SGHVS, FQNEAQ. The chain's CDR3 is CSSSKRDGEDTQYF. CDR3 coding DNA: TGTTCCAGCAGCAAACGGGACGGTGAGGATACGCAGTATTTT.

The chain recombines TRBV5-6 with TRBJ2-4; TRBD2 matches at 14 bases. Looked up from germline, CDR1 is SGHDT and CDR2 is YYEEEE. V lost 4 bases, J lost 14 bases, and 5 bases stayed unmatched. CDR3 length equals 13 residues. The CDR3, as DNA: TGTGCCAGCAGCGCCGGGACTAGCGGGGGAGAGTACTTC. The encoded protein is CASSAGTSGGEYF. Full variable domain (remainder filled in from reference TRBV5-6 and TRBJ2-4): DAGVTQSPTHLIKTRGQQVTLRCSPKSGHDTVSWYQQALGQGPQFIFQYYEEEERQRGNFPDRFSGHQFPNYSSELNVNALLLGDSALYLCASSAGTSGGEYFGAGTRLSVL.

The CDR3 bases are TGTGCCAGCAGCCCCAGTAGCAGGGGGGGGCCTCGTACCTACACCTTC. This gives the protein CASSPSSRGGPRTYTF. This rearrangement joins TRBV4-2 to TRBJ1-2, with 7 bases that match TRBD1. Trimming removed 4 bases from V and 10 bases from J; junction bases left unmatched: 18. There are 16 residues in the CDR3. CDR1 LGHNA and CDR2 YNFKEQ come from the germline V gene.

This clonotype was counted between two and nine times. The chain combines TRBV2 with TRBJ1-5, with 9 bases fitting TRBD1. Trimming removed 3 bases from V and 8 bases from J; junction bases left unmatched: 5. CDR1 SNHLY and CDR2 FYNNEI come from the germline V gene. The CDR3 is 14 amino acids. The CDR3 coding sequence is TGTGCCAGCAGTGAGGACAGGGGATGGGAGCCCCAGCATTTT. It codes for CASSEDRGWEPQHF.

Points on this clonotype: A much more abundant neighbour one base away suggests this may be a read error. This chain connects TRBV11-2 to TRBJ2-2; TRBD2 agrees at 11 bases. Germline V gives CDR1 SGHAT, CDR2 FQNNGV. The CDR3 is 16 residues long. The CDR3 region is CSSSLGLAENTGELFF. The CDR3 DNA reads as TGTTCCAGCAGCTTGGGACTAGCGGAGAACACCGGGGAGCTGTTTTTT.

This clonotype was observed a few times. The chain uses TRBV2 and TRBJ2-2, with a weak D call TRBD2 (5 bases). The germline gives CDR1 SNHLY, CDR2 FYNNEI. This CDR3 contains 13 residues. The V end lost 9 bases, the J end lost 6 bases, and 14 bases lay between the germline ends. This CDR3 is CARGSTGSGELFF. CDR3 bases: TGTGCCAGAGGATCCACGGGATCCGGGGAGCTGTTTTTT. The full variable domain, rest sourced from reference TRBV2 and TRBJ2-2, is EPEVTQTPSHQVTQMGQEVILRCVPISNHLYFYWYRQILGQKVEFLVSFYNNEISEKSEIFDDQFSVERPDGSNFTLKIRSTKLEDSAMYFCARGSTGSGELFFGEGSRLTVL.

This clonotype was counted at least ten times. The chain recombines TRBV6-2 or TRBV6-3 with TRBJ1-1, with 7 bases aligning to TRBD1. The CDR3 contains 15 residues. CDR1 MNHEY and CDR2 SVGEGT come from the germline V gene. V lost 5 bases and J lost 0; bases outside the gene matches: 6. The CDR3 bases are TGTGCCAGCAGTCTCACAGGGGCGATGAACACTGAAGCTTTCTTT. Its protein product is CASSLTGAMNTEAFF.

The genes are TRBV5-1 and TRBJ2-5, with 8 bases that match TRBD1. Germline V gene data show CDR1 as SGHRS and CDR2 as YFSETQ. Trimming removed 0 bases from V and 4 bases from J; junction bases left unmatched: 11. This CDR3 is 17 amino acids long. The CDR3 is CASSLAAGQAAGETQYF. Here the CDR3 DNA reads TGCGCCAGCAGCTTGGCCGCGGGACAGGCGGCAGGAGAGACCCAGTACTTC.

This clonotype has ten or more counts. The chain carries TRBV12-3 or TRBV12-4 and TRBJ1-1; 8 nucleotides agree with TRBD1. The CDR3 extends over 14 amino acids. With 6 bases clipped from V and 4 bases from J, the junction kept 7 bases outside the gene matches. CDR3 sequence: CASRTGGGGTEAFF. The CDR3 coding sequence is TGTGCCAGCAGAACAGGGGGAGGAGGCACTGAAGCTTTCTTT.

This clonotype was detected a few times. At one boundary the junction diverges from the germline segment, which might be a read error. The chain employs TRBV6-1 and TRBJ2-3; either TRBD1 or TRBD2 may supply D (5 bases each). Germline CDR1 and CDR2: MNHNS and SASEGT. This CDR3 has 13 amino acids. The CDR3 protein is CASSEMGSVGPNF. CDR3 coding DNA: TGTGCCAGCAGTGAAATGGGGTCAGTGGGACCTAATTTT.

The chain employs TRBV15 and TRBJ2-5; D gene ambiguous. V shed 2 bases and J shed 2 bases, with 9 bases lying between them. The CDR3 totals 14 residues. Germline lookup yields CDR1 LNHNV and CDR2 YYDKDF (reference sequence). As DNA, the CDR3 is TGTGCCACCAGCAGATTGGGCGAACAAGAGACCCAGTACTTC. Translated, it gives CATSRLGEQETQYF.

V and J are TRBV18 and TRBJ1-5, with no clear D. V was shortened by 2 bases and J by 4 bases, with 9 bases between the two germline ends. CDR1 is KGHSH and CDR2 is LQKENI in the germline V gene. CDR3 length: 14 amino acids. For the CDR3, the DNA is TGTGCCAGCTCACCATCATACGGGAATCAGCCCCAGCATTTT. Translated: CASSPSYGNQPQHF.

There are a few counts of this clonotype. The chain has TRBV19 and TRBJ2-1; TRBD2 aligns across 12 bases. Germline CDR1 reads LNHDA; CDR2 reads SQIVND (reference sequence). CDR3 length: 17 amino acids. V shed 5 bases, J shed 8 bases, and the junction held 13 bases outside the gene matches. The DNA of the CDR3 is TGTGCCAGTAGTTACTCTATCGGACTAGCGGGGACCGATGAGCAGTTCTTC. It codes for CASSYSIGLAGTDEQFF.

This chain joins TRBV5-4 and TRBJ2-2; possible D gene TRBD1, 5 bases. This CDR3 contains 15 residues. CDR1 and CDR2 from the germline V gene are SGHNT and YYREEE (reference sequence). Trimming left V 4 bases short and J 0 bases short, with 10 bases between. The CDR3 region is CASSPTDANTGELFF. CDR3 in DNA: TGTGCCAGCAGCCCGACAGACGCGAACACCGGGGAGCTGTTTTTT.

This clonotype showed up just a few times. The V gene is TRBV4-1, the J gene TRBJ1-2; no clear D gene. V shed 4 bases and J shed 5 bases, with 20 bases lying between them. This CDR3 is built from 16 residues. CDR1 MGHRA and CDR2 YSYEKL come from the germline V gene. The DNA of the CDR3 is TGCGCCAGCAGCCTCGACAACAGACCGTATTTTTATGGCTACACCTTC. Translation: CASSLDNRPYFYGYTF.

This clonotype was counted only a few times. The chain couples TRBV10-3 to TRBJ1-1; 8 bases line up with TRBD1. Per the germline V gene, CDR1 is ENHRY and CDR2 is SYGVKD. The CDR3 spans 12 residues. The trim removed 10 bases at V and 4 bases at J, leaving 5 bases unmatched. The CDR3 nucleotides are TGTGCCAGCGGACAGGGAGGCACTGAAGCTTTCTTT. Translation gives CASGQGGTEAFF.

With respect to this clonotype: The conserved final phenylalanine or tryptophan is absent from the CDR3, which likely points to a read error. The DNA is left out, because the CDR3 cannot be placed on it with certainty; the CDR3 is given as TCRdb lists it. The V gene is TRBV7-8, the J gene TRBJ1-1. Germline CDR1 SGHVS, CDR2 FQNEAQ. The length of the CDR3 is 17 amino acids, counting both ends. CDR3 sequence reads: CASSLATILQVQTESFL.

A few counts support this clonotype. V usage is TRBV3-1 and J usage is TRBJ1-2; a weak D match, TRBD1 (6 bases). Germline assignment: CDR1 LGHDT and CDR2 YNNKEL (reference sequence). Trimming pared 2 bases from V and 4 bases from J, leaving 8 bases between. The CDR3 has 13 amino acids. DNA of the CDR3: TGTGCCAGCAGCCAACAGGACAGCTATGGCTACACCTTC. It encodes CASSQQDSYGYTF.

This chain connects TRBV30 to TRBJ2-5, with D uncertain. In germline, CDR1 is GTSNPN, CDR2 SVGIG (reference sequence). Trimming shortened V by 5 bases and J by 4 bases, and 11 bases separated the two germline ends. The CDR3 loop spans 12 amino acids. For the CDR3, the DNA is TGTGCCTGGGGCTCGCGAGGAGAGACCCAGTACTTC. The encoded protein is CAWGSRGETQYF.

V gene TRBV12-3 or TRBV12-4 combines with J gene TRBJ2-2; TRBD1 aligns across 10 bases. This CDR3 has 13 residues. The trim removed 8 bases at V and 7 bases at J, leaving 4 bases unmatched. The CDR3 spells CASRQGAIGELFF. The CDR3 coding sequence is TGTGCCAGCCGACAGGGGGCCATCGGGGAGCTGTTTTTT.

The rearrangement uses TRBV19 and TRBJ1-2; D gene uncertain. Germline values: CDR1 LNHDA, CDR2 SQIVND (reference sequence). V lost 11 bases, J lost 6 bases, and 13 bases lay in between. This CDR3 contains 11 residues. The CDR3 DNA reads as TGTGCCGGGTCTAAGGGCCATGGCTACACCTTC. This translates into CAGSKGHGYTF.